These 23 T cell receptor beta chains came from one sample sequenced in a study of response to subunit inactivated influenza vaccine. TCRdb re-called the RT-PCR reads with MiXCR, one entry per CDR3 protein. The sample gives approximately 170,000 distinct CDR3 sequences, roughly 12% of which show up once; around 32% is in the top ten. The sample also formed part of further work on T cells expressing NK-cell markers. According to that study: TCR beta cDNA was made by 5'RACE template switching with UMIs.

The sequenced sample was CD8+ T cells sorted from PBMCs, obtained roughly 12 days after vaccination. The receptors stem from a man over 45 who received an inactivated influenza vaccine.

This clonotype appeared many times. The chain combines TRBV15 with TRBJ2-1, with a weak D call TRBD2 (5 bases). The CDR3 runs 13 residues. Looked up from germline, CDR1 is LNHNV and CDR2 is YYDKDF (reference sequence). Trimming stripped 0 bases from V and 6 bases from J, with 6 bases between. The CDR3 loop is CATSRDRGNEQFF. As DNA, the CDR3 is TGTGCCACCAGCAGAGATCGGGGCAATGAGCAGTTCTTC.

The V gene is TRBV20-1, the J gene TRBJ2-1, with D uncertain. Trimming removed 0 bases from V and 0 bases from J, with 3 bases in between. The germline CDR1 and CDR2 sequences are DFQATT and SNEGSKA (reference sequence). The CDR3 contains 13 residues. The CDR3 spells CSARDGSYNEQFF. For the CDR3, the DNA is TGCAGTGCTAGAGATGGCTCCTACAATGAGCAGTTCTTC.

This clonotype has a handful of counts. This rearrangement joins TRBV9 to TRBJ2-5; D gene ambiguous. Trimming stripped 0 bases from V and 1 base from J, with 10 bases between. The CDR3 consists of 15 residues. CDR1 is SGDLS, CDR2 YYNGEE, per germline. The CDR3 here is CASSVAAAFQETQYF. CDR3 nucleotides: TGTGCCAGCAGCGTAGCGGCAGCCTTCCAAGAGACCCAGTACTTC.

The table lists this clonotype with many counts. This chain links TRBV9 with TRBJ1-1, with unresolved D. CDR3 length: 13 residues. Germline-derived CDR1 and CDR2 are SGDLS and YYNGEE. Trimming removed 0 bases from V and 3 bases from J, with 6 bases in between. Here the CDR3 DNA reads TGTGCCAGCAGCGTAGGTATCCACACTGAAGCTTTCTTT. This sequence encodes CASSVGIHTEAFF. The whole variable domain, filled in from reference TRBV9 and TRBJ1-1, reads DSGVTQTPKHLITATGQRVTLRCSPRSGDLSVYWYQQSLDQGLQFLIQYYNGEERAKGNILERFSAQQFPDLHSELNLSSLELGDSALYFCASSVGIHTEAFFGQGTRLTVV.

Concerning this clonotype: A much more abundant neighbour one base away suggests this may be a read error. J is TRBJ1-2 and V is TRBV7-9; 7 bases are a match to TRBD1. Germline CDR1 SEHNR, CDR2 FQNEAQ (reference sequence). The CDR3 sequence is 13 residues long. The junction had 4 bases not matched to a gene; V was cut back by 5 bases and J by 4 bases. The CDR3 sequence: CASSLGQFYGYTF. The CDR3 DNA is TGTGCCAGCAGCCTGGGACAGTTCTATGGCTACACCTTC.

This clonotype has more than one count but fewer than ten. This chain joins TRBV20-1 and TRBJ2-5; 9 positions match TRBD1. CDR1 and CDR2 from the germline V gene are DFQATT and SNEGSKA (reference sequence). The CDR3 contains 15 residues. Trimming took 5 bases from V and 4 from J; bases not matched to a gene: 11. In DNA, the CDR3 is TGCAGTGCTGATACGGGACAGGGATTAGCAGAGACCCAGTACTTC. Its protein is CSADTGQGLAETQYF.

This clonotype was observed at least ten times. The genes are TRBV6-1 and TRBJ2-3, with 14 bases matching TRBD2. J lost 4 bases, V lost 6 bases, and 3 bases had no gene match. CDR1 and CDR2 from the germline V gene are MNHNS and SASEGT. CDR3 length: 15 amino acids. The CDR3: CASRRLAGGADTQYF. The CDR3 DNA reads TGTGCCAGCAGGCGACTAGCGGGAGGGGCAGATACGCAGTATTTT.

The chain employs TRBV12-3 or TRBV12-4 and TRBJ2-5, with D tentatively TRBD1 (6 bases). Between the trimmed V and J ends, which lost 7 bases and 5 bases, there was a span of 17 bases. CDR3 length: 14 amino acids. CDR3 amino acids: CASKQRGLGETQYF. The CDR3 DNA reads as TGTGCCAGCAAACAAAGGGGGTTGGGGGAGACCCAGTACTTC.

In this sample, this clonotype turned up a few times. CDR3 in DNA: TGTGCCAGCAGTCCTCATATGGGGTCAAACACTGAAGCTTTCTTT. The encoded protein is CASSPHMGSNTEAFF. V and J are TRBV27 and TRBJ1-1; D is unclear. Germline V lookup: CDR1 MNHEY, CDR2 SMNVEV (reference sequence). V was pared by 5 bases and J by 2 bases, with 15 bases between. The CDR3 runs 15 residues.

The chain recombines TRBV7-8 with TRBJ2-1; the match to TRBD2 covers 9 bases. This CDR3 is 17 amino acids long. The V and J ends lost 2 bases and 4 bases, in that order; junction bases with no gene match: 9. Germline CDR1 reads SGHVS; CDR2 reads FQNEAQ. Here the CDR3 DNA reads TGTGCCAGCAGCTTATTGTGGGCGGGAGGGCCGTACAATGAGCAGTTCTTC. Translating gives CASSLLWAGGPYNEQFF. Variable domain in full (rest from reference TRBV7-8 and TRBJ2-1): GAGVSQSPRYKVAKRGQDVALRCDPISGHVSLFWYQQALGQGPEFLTYFQNEAQLDKSGLPSDRFFAERPEGSVSTLKIQRTQQEDSAVYLCASSLLWAGGPYNEQFFGPGTRLTVL.

The chain carries TRBV10-1 and TRBJ2-1, with no clear D. CDR3 length: 14 residues. In germline, CDR1 is WNHNN, CDR2 SYGVQD (reference sequence). V lost 3 bases, J lost 3 bases, and 9 bases lay in between. The CDR3 is CASSEAGRYNEQFF. CDR3 nucleotide sequence: TGCGCCAGCAGTGAAGCCGGACGCTACAATGAGCAGTTCTTC.

The chain joins TRBV7-2 to TRBJ1-2, with D maybe TRBD1 (5 bases). V lost 5 bases and J lost 0, with 13 bases in between. The germline gives CDR1 SGHTA, CDR2 FQGNSA. This CDR3 region has 15 residues. CDR3 loop: CASSPPQGTNYGYTF. In DNA, the CDR3 is TGTGCCAGCAGCCCCCCGCAGGGTACTAACTATGGCTACACCTTC.

This clonotype was seen more than once but under ten times. V and J are TRBV11-1 and TRBJ2-5, with 12 nucleotides matching TRBD2. The junction had 1 base not matched to a gene; V was cut back by 5 bases and J by 3 bases. This CDR3 is 14 amino acids long. Germline CDR1 is SGHAT and CDR2 is FQDESV (reference sequence). The CDR3 DNA is TGTGCCAGCAGCCGACTAGCGGGGGAAGAGACCCAGTACTTC. It encodes CASSRLAGEETQYF.

This rearrangement joins TRBV9 to TRBJ2-1; 11 nucleotides agree with TRBD2. The trim removed 0 bases at V and 0 bases at J, leaving 8 bases unmatched. The CDR3 is made up of 19 amino acids. Germline V gives CDR1 SGDLS, CDR2 YYNGEE. This chain's CDR3 is CASSVEWGSGGVSYNEQFF. The CDR3 DNA sequence: TGTGCCAGCAGCGTAGAATGGGGTAGCGGGGGGGTCTCCTACAATGAGCAGTTCTTC.

The chain uses TRBV12-3 or TRBV12-4 and TRBJ2-3; D is possibly TRBD1 (6 bases). The CDR3 runs 12 residues. V was trimmed by 3 bases and J by 8 bases, leaving 9 bases between them. The CDR3 protein is CASSFPGVTQYF. The CDR3 DNA is TGTGCCAGCAGTTTTCCAGGGGTTACGCAGTATTTT.

This clonotype was recorded a few times. The V call is TRBV4-2, the J call TRBJ2-1; 8 bases align to TRBD2. The ends lost 1 base at V and 4 bases at J; junction bases unmatched: 6. CDR3 length: 16 amino acids. Looked up from germline, CDR1 is LGHNA and CDR2 is YNFKEQ. DNA for the CDR3: TGTGCCAGCAGCCAAGCCTTCGTAGCGGGGTACAATGAGCAGTTCTTC. This translates into CASSQAFVAGYNEQFF.

The table lists this clonotype with many counts. The chain joins TRBV3-1 to TRBJ2-5, with a possible D match to TRBD1 (5 bases). Trimming left V 5 bases short and J 1 base short, with 14 bases between. CDR1 and CDR2 (germline): LGHDT, YNNKEL (reference sequence). The CDR3 totals 15 residues. The CDR3 DNA sequence: TGTGCCAGCAGCACCCGAATGACAGCCCAAGAGACCCAGTACTTC. Its translation: CASSTRMTAQETQYF.

Of note for this clonotype: One end of the junction varies from germline; a read error may be responsible. The J gene is TRBJ2-2, the V gene TRBV14; no clear D. The CDR3 totals 15 residues. CDR1 SGHDN and CDR2 FVKESK come from the germline V gene. As DNA, the CDR3 is TGTGCCCGCAGCCAAGATATGGGATCCACCGGGGAGCTGTTTTTT. Translating it yields CARSQDMGSTGELFF.

Many counts were recorded for this clonotype. This chain links TRBV10-2 with TRBJ2-7; 10 bases are a match to TRBD1. This CDR3 contains 15 residues. Germline CDR1 and CDR2: WSHSY and SAAADI. Trimming took 2 bases from V and 2 from J; bases not matched to a gene: 3. The CDR3 loop reads CASSEGTGATYEQYF. CDR3 sequence (DNA): TGCGCCAGCAGTGAGGGGACAGGGGCGACCTACGAGCAGTACTTC.

The sample holds a few counts of this clonotype. This chain connects TRBV6-1 to TRBJ2-7, with D perhaps TRBD1 or TRBD2 (5 bases each). This CDR3 is 15 amino acids long. The germline V gene has CDR1 MNHNS and CDR2 SASEGT. V was clipped by 4 bases and J by 4 bases, with 17 bases between them. The CDR3 spells CASSAEGTYSYEQYF. CDR3 sequence (DNA): TGTGCCAGCAGTGCCGAAGGGACCTACTCTTACGAGCAGTACTTC.

The genes are TRBV28 and TRBJ2-7; no clear D. The length of the CDR3 is 15 residues. CDR1 is MDHEN, CDR2 SYDVKM, per germline. V lost 6 bases and J lost 5, with 20 bases in between. The CDR3 spells CASRIRASKVHEQYF. The CDR3 nucleotides read TGTGCCAGCAGAATCCGTGCTTCGAAGGTTCACGAGCAGTACTTC. Full variable domain (missing parts from reference TRBV28 and TRBJ2-7): DVKVTQSSRYLVKRTGEKVFLECVQDMDHENMFWYRQDPGLGLRLIYFSYDVKMKEKGDIPEGYSVSREKKERFSLILESASTNQTSMYLCASRIRASKVHEQYFGPGTRLTVT.

This clonotype was found a few times. DNA for the CDR3: TGCGCCAGCAGCCAAGAGCGGACTAGCGTGGAGACCCAGTACTTC. Protein sequence: CASSQERTSVETQYF. The chain carries TRBV4-1 and TRBJ2-5; 9 bases are shared with TRBD2. CDR1 MGHRA and CDR2 YSYEKL come from the germline V gene. The CDR3 runs 15 residues. The trim removed 0 bases at V and 5 bases at J, leaving 4 bases unmatched.

This clonotype was counted only a few times. V gene TRBV20-1 combines with J gene TRBJ2-1, with 13 bases aligning to TRBD2. This CDR3 region has 13 residues. Germline assignment: CDR1 DFQATT and CDR2 SNEGSKA (reference sequence). Germline trimming cut 6 bases from V and 8 bases from J; bases unmatched to any gene: 4. CDR3 sequence reads: CSARTSGSYEQFF. The CDR3 DNA is TGCAGTGCCAGGACTAGCGGGAGTTATGAGCAGTTCTTC.